These T cell receptor beta chains were read from a single sample in a study of CD8 T cells in ankylosing spondylitis. TCRdb re-analysed the 5' RACE reads in MiXCR, keeping a single row per CDR3 protein. The profile shows under 170,000 distinct CDR3 sequences, under 45% of them singletons. The source material was synovial fluid, either unsorted or a sorted T cell fraction (not recorded which). The receptors derive from a male donor with ankylosing spondylitis. CDR3s include the opening cysteine and the closing phenylalanine or tryptophan. The D gene is left open where the match is weak. Clone size, where shown, is once, few, many, or a class for clones that have expanded.

size: many
V: TRBV27
D: TRBD1
J: TRBJ1-1
CDR3: CASRIRTGGTEAFF
DNA: TGTGCCAGCAGGATCCGGACAGGAGGCACTGAAGCTTTCTTT

size: -
V: TRBV12-3/TRBV12-4
D: -
J: TRBJ2-5
CDR3: CASREDWGETQYF
DNA: TGTGCCAGCAGGGAGGATTGGGGCGAGACCCAGTACTTC

size: -
V: TRBV29-1
D: -
J: TRBJ2-2
CDR3: CSGDSADTGELFF
DNA: TGCAGCGGGGACTCAGCGGACACCGGGGAGCTGTTTTTT

size: many
V: TRBV4-3
D: TRBD2
J: TRBJ2-3
CDR3: CASSQEGGAGRTDTQYF
DNA: TGCGCCAGCAGCCAAGAAGGAGGAGCGGGGCGCACAGATACGCAGTATTTT

size: medium-sized
V: TRBV6-2/TRBV6-3
D: -
J: TRBJ2-1
CDR3: CASSYFWGISSYNEQFF
DNA: TGTGCCAGCAGTTACTTTTGGGGGATTAGCTCCTACAATGAGCAGTTCTTC

size: -
V: TRBV24-1
D: TRBD2
J: TRBJ2-3
CDR3: CATSDWPSGNTDTQYF
DNA: TGTGCCACCAGTGATTGGCCTAGCGGTAACACAGATACGCAGTATTTT

size: -
V: TRBV3-1
D: TRBD2
J: TRBJ2-7
CDR3: CASSQGYELAGVPYEQYF
DNA: TGTGCCAGCAGCCAAGGGTACGAACTAGCGGGAGTCCCCTACGAGCAGTACTTC

size: few
V: TRBV7-9
D: TRBD2
J: TRBJ2-1
CDR3: CASSSLAGGYEQFF
DNA: TGTGCCAGCAGCTCACTAGCGGGAGGATATGAGCAGTTCTTC

size: -
V: TRBV27
D: -
J: TRBJ2-2
CDR3: CASSLWGTGELFF
DNA: TGTGCCAGCAGTTTATGGGGCACCGGGGAGCTGTTTTTT

size: -
V: TRBV3-1
D: -
J: TRBJ2-7
CDR3: CASSAGALEQYF
DNA: TGTGCCAGCAGCGCGGGGGCCCTTGAGCAGTACTTC

size: once
V: TRBV19
D: TRBD1
J: TRBJ1-5
CDR3: CASSILGPDRVHYSNQPQHF
DNA: TGTGCCAGTAGTATTTTGGGTCCGGACAGGGTCCATTATAGCAATCAGCCCCAGCATTTT

size: few
V: TRBV18
D: -
J: TRBJ1-4
CDR3: CASSPGKEKLFF
DNA: TGTGCCAGCTCACCAGGGAAAGAAAAACTGTTTTTT

size: few
V: TRBV4-2
D: TRBD2
J: TRBJ2-7
CDR3: CASSQEGPGGRTHEQYF
DNA: TGTGCCAGCAGCCAAGAGGGCCCGGGCGGGAGAACCCACGAGCAGTACTTC

size: -
V: TRBV5-5
D: TRBD1
J: TRBJ1-2
CDR3: CASSSAGGSEFWYGYTF
DNA: TGTGCCAGCAGCTCGGCAGGGGGATCGGAGTTTTGGTATGGCTACACCTTC

size: -
V: TRBV10-3
D: TRBD1
J: TRBJ2-7
CDR3: CAISNPGDSSYEQYF
DNA: TGTGCCATCAGCAACCCTGGGGACAGTTCCTACGAGCAGTACTTC

size: -
V: TRBV19
D: TRBD1
J: TRBJ1-1
CDR3: CASSKPGQGASNTEAFF
DNA: TGTGCCAGTAGTAAGCCGGGACAGGGGGCCTCGAACACTGAAGCTTTCTTT

size: -
V: TRBV11-2
D: TRBD2
J: TRBJ2-1
CDR3: CASSLLADYNEQFF
DNA: TGTGCCAGCAGCTTACTAGCGGATTACAATGAGCAGTTCTTC

size: few
V: TRBV7-9
D: TRBD1
J: TRBJ2-1
CDR3: CASSFRGLGYNEQFF
DNA: TGTGCCAGCAGCTTCAGGGGGCTGGGGTACAATGAGCAGTTCTTC

size: -
V: TRBV19
D: -
J: TRBJ2-7
CDR3: CASKEQGESYEQYF
DNA: TGTGCCAGTAAGGAACAGGGTGAAAGCTACGAGCAGTACTTC

size: -
V: TRBV25-1
D: -
J: TRBJ1-1
CDR3: CASSAGGIEMNTEAFF
DNA: TGTGCCAGCAGTGCGGGGGGAATTGAAATGAACACTGAAGCTTTCTTT

size: -
V: TRBV5-5
D: -
J: TRBJ1-5
CDR3: CASSRDYSNQPQHF
DNA: TGTGCCAGCAGCAGGGATTATAGCAATCAGCCCCAGCATTTT

size: -
V: TRBV4-1
D: -
J: TRBJ2-7
CDR3: CASSDAWYEQYF
DNA: TGCGCCAGCAGCGACGCCTGGTACGAGCAGTACTTC

size: -
V: TRBV4-1
D: TRBD1
J: TRBJ2-7
CDR3: CASSQVLKGASYEQYF
DNA: TGCGCCAGCAGCCAAGTGTTAAAGGGGGCCTCCTACGAGCAGTACTTC

size: once
V: TRBV5-1
D: -
J: TRBJ2-5
CDR3: CASRRTVQETQYF
DNA: TGCGCCAGCAGGAGGACAGTCCAAGAGACCCAGTACTTC

size: -
V: TRBV10-3
D: -
J: TRBJ1-3
CDR3: CAIREPAVTGNTIYF
DNA: TGTGCCATCCGTGAACCCGCGGTGACTGGAAACACCATATATTTT

size: -
V: TRBV6-5
D: -
J: TRBJ2-7
CDR3: CASSYESEGYEQYF
DNA: TGTGCCAGCAGTTACGAATCCGAAGGCTACGAGCAGTACTTC

size: -
V: TRBV27
D: TRBD1
J: TRBJ2-1
CDR3: CASSPQGAGLYNEQFF
DNA: TGTGCCAGCAGTCCGCAGGGGGCGGGGCTTTACAATGAGCAGTTCTTC

size: -
V: TRBV2
D: -
J: TRBJ2-1
CDR3: CASSGVQDDSYNEQFF
DNA: TGTGCCAGCAGTGGAGTCCAGGACGACTCCTACAATGAGCAGTTCTTC

size: -
V: TRBV12-3/TRBV12-4
D: -
J: TRBJ1-4
CDR3: CASSFIAFQSANEKLFF
DNA: TGTGCCAGCAGTTTCATCGCTTTTCAGTCGGCTAATGAAAAACTGTTTTTT

size: -
V: TRBV7-9
D: -
J: TRBJ2-7
CDR3: CTQLPPLGGPHEQYF
DNA: TGTACCCAGTTGCCCCCACTAGGCGGGCCCCACGAGCAGTACTTC

size: -
V: TRBV7-9
D: TRBD1
J: TRBJ2-7
CDR3: CASSLDHRGYEQYF
DNA: TGTGCCAGCAGCTTAGACCACAGGGGTTATGAGCAGTACTTC

size: -
V: TRBV18
D: -
J: TRBJ2-3
CDR3: CASSTRDAGNTDTQYF
DNA: TGTGCCAGCTCAACCAGGGACGCGGGGAACACAGATACGCAGTATTTT

size: few
V: TRBV7-9
D: TRBD1
J: TRBJ1-4
CDR3: CASSFPTGMVSNEKLFF
DNA: TGTGCCAGCAGCTTCCCGACAGGGATGGTATCTAATGAAAAACTGTTTTTT

size: few
V: TRBV15
D: -
J: TRBJ2-3
CDR3: CATSRGGRTDTQYF
DNA: TGTGCCACCAGCAGAGGAGGGAGGACAGATACGCAGTATTTT

size: -
V: TRBV20-1
D: -
J: TRBJ2-3
CDR3: CSAARGAGESTDTQYF
DNA: TGCAGTGCAGCACGGGGCGCCGGCGAGAGCACAGATACGCAGTATTTT

size: -
V: TRBV2
D: -
J: TRBJ2-1
CDR3: CASSGADYNEQFF
DNA: TGTGCCAGCAGTGGGGCAGACTACAATGAGCAGTTCTTC

size: many
V: TRBV4-1
D: -
J: TRBJ2-4
CDR3: CASSQDALGASHF
DNA: TGCGCCAGCAGCCAAGATGCCTTAGGAGCGTCCCACTTC

size: -
V: TRBV6-1
D: -
J: TRBJ1-1
CDR3: CASSPPGAMNTEAFF
DNA: TGTGCCAGCAGTCCTCCCGGGGCAATGAACACTGAAGCTTTCTTT

size: many
V: TRBV6-1
D: TRBD2
J: TRBJ2-5
CDR3: CASSGLAGGPETQYF
DNA: TGTGCCAGCAGTGGGCTAGCGGGGGGGCCAGAGACCCAGTACTTC

size: -
V: TRBV30
D: TRBD1
J: TRBJ2-7
CDR3: CAWREDRATWQYF
DNA: TGTGCCTGGAGAGAAGACAGGGCCACGTGGCAGTACTTC

size: few
V: TRBV5-1
D: TRBD1
J: TRBJ1-4
CDR3: CASSLQRQGSNEKLFF
DNA: TGCGCCAGCAGCCTTCAAAGACAGGGATCTAATGAAAAACTGTTTTTT

size: few
V: TRBV7-9
D: TRBD1
J: TRBJ2-1
CDR3: CASSPQTGQTYNEQFF
DNA: TGTGCCAGCAGCCCACAAACGGGACAGACTTACAATGAGCAGTTCTTC

size: -
V: TRBV10-3
D: -
J: TRBJ1-2
CDR3: CAISADFRDKSDSYGYTF
DNA: TGTGCCATCAGTGCGGATTTTCGGGACAAAAGCGATAGCTATGGCTACACCTTC

size: -
V: TRBV5-1
D: TRBD1
J: TRBJ1-1
CDR3: CASSLVPGGMNTEAFF
DNA: TGCGCCAGCAGCTTGGTGCCAGGGGGTATGAACACTGAAGCTTTCTTT

size: once
V: TRBV3-1
D: -
J: TRBJ1-5
CDR3: CASSQHRGSNQPQHF
DNA: TGTGCCAGCAGCCAACACCGGGGGAGTAATCAGCCCCAGCATTTT

size: few
V: TRBV6-4
D: TRBD2
J: TRBJ2-3
CDR3: CASSAGGPTDTQYF
DNA: TGTGCCAGCAGTGCGGGAGGGCCCACAGATACGCAGTATTTT

size: -
V: TRBV13
D: -
J: TRBJ1-1
CDR3: CASSLYAGYTEAFF
DNA: TGTGCCAGCAGCTTATATGCGGGATACACTGAAGCTTTCTTT

size: -
V: TRBV4-3
D: TRBD1
J: TRBJ2-7
CDR3: CASSQGGRWDREYEQYF
DNA: TGCGCCAGCAGCCAAGGGGGCAGGTGGGACAGGGAATACGAGCAGTACTTC

size: few
V: TRBV19
D: -
J: TRBJ1-1
CDR3: CASSIDLNTEAFF
DNA: TGTGCCAGTAGTATAGACTTGAACACTGAAGCTTTCTTT

size: few
V: TRBV12-3/TRBV12-4
D: TRBD2
J: TRBJ2-1
CDR3: CASSLTSSGNEQFF
DNA: TGTGCCAGCAGTTTGACTAGCAGCGGTAATGAGCAGTTCTTC

size: -
V: TRBV20-1
D: -
J: TRBJ2-7
CDR3: CSAFPNRDPTYEQYF
DNA: TGCAGTGCTTTTCCCAACCGGGACCCAACCTACGAGCAGTACTTC

size: few
V: TRBV28
D: -
J: TRBJ2-2
CDR3: CASSFFAGELFF
DNA: TGTGCCAGCAGTTTCTTTGCCGGGGAGCTGTTTTTT

size: few
V: TRBV11-2
D: -
J: TRBJ2-7
CDR3: CASSLETGSYEQYF
DNA: TGTGCCAGCAGCTTAGAAACAGGGTCCTACGAGCAGTACTTC

size: -
V: TRBV10-3
D: TRBD1
J: TRBJ1-3
CDR3: CAISRDRGLNSGNTIYF
DNA: TGTGCCATCAGCCGGGACAGGGGGCTTAACTCTGGAAACACCATATATTTT

size: many
V: TRBV7-2
D: -
J: TRBJ1-1
CDR3: CASSLDGSWNTEAFF
DNA: TGTGCCAGCAGCTTAGATGGCAGTTGGAACACTGAAGCTTTCTTT

size: -
V: TRBV7-4
D: -
J: TRBJ1-1
CDR3: CASSLAWKDHEAFF
DNA: TGTGCCAGCAGCTTAGCCTGGAAGGACCATGAAGCTTTCTTT

size: few
V: TRBV6-1
D: TRBD1
J: TRBJ1-1
CDR3: CASSGQGQGVGNTEAFF
DNA: TGTGCCAGCAGTGGTCAAGGACAGGGGGTCGGAAATACTGAAGCTTTCTTT